A selection of T cell receptor beta chains follows, all from one sample in a study of T cell repertoires in cytomegalovirus infection. No antigen has been identified for these receptors. TCRdb reprocessed the reads via MiXCR and lists one record per CDR3 protein. This sample has around 300,000 distinct CDR3 sequences, with 20% to 25% found just once. The sample consisted of cultured PBMCs, taken from culture after CMV antigen stimulation. These receptors all come from a human donor in good health (CMV status not recorded). Some clones in this sample may be carry-over from other donors' samples. CDR3s leave out the opening cysteine and the closing phenylalanine or tryptophan.

v_gene: TRBV29-1; j_gene: TRBJ2-1; CDR3aa: SGRVSYNEQF
v_gene: TRBV7-2; j_gene: TRBJ1-1; CDR3aa: ASSLAYGTEAF
v_gene: TRBV11-2; j_gene: TRBJ2-3; CDR3aa: ASSLDWSGGDTQY
v_gene: TRBV12-3/TRBV12-4; j_gene: TRBJ2-5; CDR3aa: ASSWSGGYQETQY
v_gene: TRBV7-2; j_gene: TRBJ2-3; CDR3aa: ASSPGGYDLDTQY
v_gene: TRBV7-2; j_gene: TRBJ2-5; CDR3aa: ASSYSGASGGETQY
v_gene: TRBV18; j_gene: TRBJ1-1; CDR3aa: ASSPQGETEAF
v_gene: TRBV4-1; j_gene: TRBJ2-1; CDR3aa: ASSQLDIISYNEQF
v_gene: TRBV24-1; j_gene: TRBJ2-2; CDR3aa: ATSDGQGWITGELF
v_gene: TRBV29-1; j_gene: TRBJ1-1; CDR3aa: SVEQDMNTEAF
v_gene: TRBV7-2; j_gene: TRBJ2-5; CDR3aa: ASSPINGGEETQY
v_gene: TRBV11-2; j_gene: TRBJ1-1; CDR3aa: ASSSWPGHTEAF
v_gene: TRBV20-1; j_gene: TRBJ2-2; CDR3aa: SASGGTGELF
v_gene: TRBV15; j_gene: TRBJ2-7; CDR3aa: ATSRVSTGEQY
v_gene: TRBV19; j_gene: TRBJ1-3; CDR3aa: ASSIDNSGNTIY
v_gene: TRBV4-1; j_gene: TRBJ1-4; CDR3aa: ASSQVAGPNEKLF
v_gene: TRBV20-1; j_gene: TRBJ1-6; CDR3aa: SARGGYNSPLH
v_gene: TRBV7-2; j_gene: TRBJ2-7; CDR3aa: ASSQVYEQY
v_gene: TRBV7-3; j_gene: TRBJ1-1; CDR3aa: ASSSGTDTEAF
v_gene: TRBV13; j_gene: TRBJ2-3; CDR3aa: ASSSTYSGMPPDTQY
v_gene: TRBV4-3; j_gene: TRBJ2-1; CDR3aa: ASSQDRELGLGNEQF
v_gene: TRBV6-1; j_gene: TRBJ1-1; CDR3aa: ASSERRPTEAF
v_gene: TRBV7-2; j_gene: TRBJ2-7; CDR3aa: ASSLKATYEQY
v_gene: TRBV27; j_gene: TRBJ2-1; CDR3aa: ASSDRDTRFNEQF
v_gene: TRBV27; j_gene: TRBJ1-5; CDR3aa: ASSPPGGAGQPQH
v_gene: TRBV7-9; j_gene: TRBJ2-2; CDR3aa: ASDTQGVVSDFNTGELF
v_gene: TRBV28; j_gene: TRBJ2-1; CDR3aa: ASSLWLAGGYNEQF
v_gene: TRBV5-1; j_gene: TRBJ1-6; CDR3aa: ASSLGTGAGSPLH
v_gene: TRBV9; j_gene: TRBJ1-5; CDR3aa: ASSVVRGNQPQH
v_gene: TRBV28; j_gene: TRBJ2-5; CDR3aa: ASSLWSTSGLEGTQY
v_gene: TRBV7-2; j_gene: TRBJ1-4; CDR3aa: ASSLKMGGTNEKLF
v_gene: TRBV20-1; j_gene: TRBJ2-3; CDR3aa: SAPGLAGDTQY
v_gene: TRBV28; j_gene: TRBJ2-5; CDR3aa: ASSFGMEGRETQY
v_gene: TRBV12-5; j_gene: TRBJ1-2; CDR3aa: ASGRGTAGSSYGYT
v_gene: TRBV20-1; j_gene: TRBJ2-7; CDR3aa: SAGDYSAGAYEQY
v_gene: TRBV12-3/TRBV12-4; j_gene: TRBJ2-7; CDR3aa: ASSPGDGTYEQY
v_gene: TRBV7-6; j_gene: TRBJ2-1; CDR3aa: ASSLAGGRGEQF
v_gene: TRBV7-2; j_gene: TRBJ2-7; CDR3aa: ASSYGGRSYEQY
v_gene: TRBV7-8; j_gene: TRBJ2-1; CDR3aa: ASSHGDLQRYNEQF
v_gene: TRBV6-2/TRBV6-3; j_gene: TRBJ2-2; CDR3aa: ASSYDLALTGELF
v_gene: TRBV19; j_gene: TRBJ2-1; CDR3aa: ASTSGTGEYNEQF
v_gene: TRBV11-1; j_gene: TRBJ2-6; CDR3aa: ASSTEGSSGANVLT
v_gene: TRBV12-3/TRBV12-4; j_gene: TRBJ2-1; CDR3aa: ASSIDPAAVF
v_gene: TRBV4-2; j_gene: TRBJ2-1; CDR3aa: ASSPLAGQFNEQF
v_gene: TRBV7-2; j_gene: TRBJ2-2; CDR3aa: ASSYKGTGELF
v_gene: TRBV27; j_gene: TRBJ2-2; CDR3aa: AVMGGNTGELF
v_gene: TRBV27; j_gene: TRBJ1-5; CDR3aa: ASSKITGQGIH
v_gene: TRBV7-7; j_gene: TRBJ2-1; CDR3aa: ASRRLPDSSYNEQF
v_gene: TRBV11-2; j_gene: TRBJ1-4; CDR3aa: ASSWTGYEKLF
v_gene: TRBV7-8; j_gene: TRBJ2-2; CDR3aa: ASSLIASANTGELF
v_gene: TRBV12-3/TRBV12-4; j_gene: TRBJ1-1; CDR3aa: ASTGRRGPQNYTEAF
v_gene: TRBV10-2; j_gene: TRBJ2-2; CDR3aa: ASSESGGELF
v_gene: TRBV7-8; j_gene: TRBJ2-3; CDR3aa: ASSLNIASSTDTQY
v_gene: TRBV20-1; j_gene: TRBJ1-1; CDR3aa: SESNSNTEAF
v_gene: TRBV20-1; j_gene: TRBJ1-6; CDR3aa: SALGPNNSPLH